These T cell receptor beta chains were read from a single sample in a study of T cells in narcolepsy. The repertoire was sequenced with immunoSEQ multiplex PCR; TCRdb's copy has only in-frame clones and lacks some. This sample has some 30,000 clones, with around 80% found just once. Sequencing was performed on memory (CD45RA-) CD4+ T cells from blood. These receptors all stem from a human donor in good health. Each CDR3 is given with its conserved first and last residue. A D gene is named only where the DNA matches it firmly. Clone size is stated in some rows and not others, as once, few, many or a class when expanded.

V gene	D gene	J gene	clone size	CDR3 DNA	CDR3 protein
TRBV7-2	-	TRBJ2-3	-	TGTGCCAGCAGCCGGAGTCTTGGGGCCCAAGATACGCAGTATTTT	CASSRSLGAQDTQYF
TRBV7-3	-	TRBJ2-3	-	TGTGCCAGCAGCCTGGCGTCTACCTCCACAGATACGCAGTATTTT	CASSLASTSTDTQYF
TRBV28	-	TRBJ1-3	-	TGTGCCAGCAGTTCCGGCAGCTTCTCTGGAAACACCATATATTTT	CASSSGSFSGNTIYF
TRBV14	TRBD1	TRBJ1-6	-	TGTGCCAGCAGCCGGACAGGCGCTAATTCACCCCTCCACTTT	CASSRTGANSPLHF
TRBV28	-	TRBJ2-6	-	TGTGCCAGCGCCTTCTCTGGGGCCAACGTCCTGACTTTC	CASAFSGANVLTF
TRBV7-9	-	TRBJ1-1	-	TGTGCCAGCAGCCGGGTGAACACTGAAGCTTTCTTT	CASSRVNTEAFF
TRBV5-4	-	TRBJ2-2	-	TGTGCCAGCAGCTTGAGTCCACAGAACGGGGAGCTGTTTTTT	CASSLSPQNGELFF
TRBV5-1	-	TRBJ1-1	-	TGCGCCAGCAGCCAAACAGGGATACGGGGAAAAGCTTTCTTT	CASSQTGIRGKAFF
TRBV7-9	TRBD1	TRBJ1-6	-	TGTGCCAGCAGCTCAAGAGGACAGGGACCGTATAATTCACCCCTCCACTTT	CASSSRGQGPYNSPLHF
TRBV9	TRBD1	TRBJ1-1	-	TGTGCCAGCAGCCGACAGGGGGCCCAGAACACTGAAGCTTTCTTT	CASSRQGAQNTEAFF
TRBV12-5	TRBD1	TRBJ1-1	-	TGTGCTAGTGGCCGGGACAGTGAAGCTTTCTTT	CASGRDSEAFF
TRBV18	-	TRBJ2-7	-	TGTGCCAGCTCACTATGGGGGCAATACGAGCAGTACTTC	CASSLWGQYEQYF
TRBV5-1	-	TRBJ2-3	-	TGCGCCAGCAGCCCCTATGGGCCCAGCACAGATACGCAGTATTTT	CASSPYGPSTDTQYF
TRBV7-8	-	TRBJ2-1	-	TGTGCCAGCAGCTTAGAGGTGGGAAGGCAGTTCTTC	CASSLEVGRQFF
TRBV6-6	TRBD2	TRBJ2-1	-	TGTGCCAGCAGTTACTCGGCGGGAGGGCCCTCCAATGAGCAGTTCTTC	CASSYSAGGPSNEQFF
TRBV6-5	-	TRBJ2-1	-	TGTGCCAGCAAGGCCTACAATGAGCAGTTCTTC	CASKAYNEQFF
TRBV19	TRBD2	TRBJ2-1	-	TGTGCCAGTAAGGTAGCGGGGTCCTACAATGAGCAGTTCTTC	CASKVAGSYNEQFF
TRBV7-2	-	TRBJ2-5	-	TGTGCCAGCAGCTTAGGGCCCAGGGGAGAAGAGACCCAGTACTTC	CASSLGPRGEETQYF
TRBV27	-	TRBJ1-2	-	TGTGCCAGCAGTTTAATTGGCGGAACTAACTATGGCTACACCTTC	CASSLIGGTNYGYTF
TRBV5-4	-	TRBJ2-1	-	TGTGCCAGCAGCGGGATCGAGTCCTACAATGAGCAGTTCTTC	CASSGIESYNEQFF
TRBV18	TRBD1	TRBJ2-7	-	TGTGCCAGCTCCCCAGGCGGACAGGGGATAGGCGAGCAGTACTTC	CASSPGGQGIGEQYF
TRBV15	TRBD2	TRBJ2-1	-	TGTGCCACCAGCAGAGTTCTAGCGGGGGGGGACAATGAGCAGTTCTTC	CATSRVLAGGDNEQFF
TRBV7-7	-	TRBJ2-1	once	TGTGCCAGCAGCCGGAGTCCCGGGACAGGCGGGGGGCCTCAGTTCTTC	CASSRSPGTGGGPQFF